This entry describes one T cell receptor (beta chain). Its antigen is unknown. There are 11 residues in the CDR3. The V gene's germline CDR1 is MDHEN and CDR2 SYDVKM. V dropped 3 bases and J dropped 8 bases, with 7 bases sitting between them. These data come from a study of T cells in narcolepsy. TCRdb's table, derived via immunoSEQ multiplex PCR, lists solely in-frame clones and lacks some. Altogether 20,000 to 25,000 clones are present, roughly nine tenths being singletons, with the ten largest covering approximately 1.1%. Study conclusions and caveats: Autoreactive HCRT-specific and TRIB2-specific clonotypes were marked in same-patient CSF-versus-blood CD4+ comparisons. Reportedly, autoreactive clonotypes were serially detected in patients' blood but not controls'.

The source is a human donor with narcolepsy. This rearrangement joins TRBV28 to TRBJ1-2; D remains ambiguous. What was sequenced was CD45RA- memory CD4+ T cells from PBMCs. CDR3 in amino acids: CASSFSWGYTF. DNA for the CDR3: TGTGCCAGCAGTTTTTCCTGGGGCTACACCTTC.